These T cell receptor beta chains were read from a single sample in a study of beta chain features in type 1 diabetes. Clones were sequenced by immunoSEQ multiplex PCR, and TCRdb holds only the in-frame ones, with some missing. The sample gives about 19,000 clones, around 50% of which show up once; approximately 0.42% is in the top ten. The sequenced material came from stem cell memory CD4+ T cells from blood. Source of these receptors: a man younger than 35 in good health. The CDR3 runs from the conserved cysteine through the conserved F or W. A D gene is named only where the DNA matches it firmly. The listing skips clone size in some rows; elsewhere it reads once, few, many or a size class.

j_call d_call v_call clone_size cdr3_aa cdr3_nt
TRBJ2-3 TRBD1 TRBV25-1 few CAIPDRPSTDTQYF TGTGCCATCCCGGACAGGCCTAGCACAGATACGCAGTATTTT
TRBJ2-1 TRBD2 TRBV30 . CAWSFLAGTTWSSYNEQFF TGTGCCTGGAGTTTCCTAGCGGGAACTACTTGGAGCTCCTACAATGAGCAGTTCTTC
TRBJ2-2 . TRBV7-9 . CASSPGLNTGELFF TGTGCCAGCAGCCCGGGACTGAACACCGGGGAGCTGTTTTTT
TRBJ2-3 TRBD1 TRBV19 . CASSIGDRVADTQYF TGTGCCAGTAGTATAGGGGACAGGGTGGCAGATACGCAGTATTTT
TRBJ2-7 TRBD1 TRBV7-2 few CASSPGQGTPEQYF TGTGCCAGCAGCCCAGGACAGGGAACCCCCGAGCAGTACTTC
TRBJ2-4 TRBD1 TRBV4-2 . CASSQVGQQNIQYF TGTGCCAGCAGCCAAGTGGGACAGCAAAACATTCAGTACTTC
TRBJ2-5 . TRBV7-2 . CASSLTRDNQETQYF TGTGCCAGCAGCTTGACACGGGACAACCAAGAGACCCAGTACTTC
TRBJ2-7 . TRBV5-1 medium-sized CASRDGLYEQYF TGCGCCAGCCGCGACGGACTTTACGAGCAGTACTTC
TRBJ2-1 TRBD2 TRBV7-3 . CASSGTSGSNEQFF TGTGCCAGCAGTGGGACTAGCGGGAGTAATGAGCAGTTCTTC
TRBJ1-3 TRBD1 TRBV18 . CASSQTGQGENTIYF TGTGCCAGCTCACAAACGGGACAGGGCGAGAACACCATATATTTT
TRBJ2-1 . TRBV7-9 once CASSPIGGGWIDEQFF TGTGCCAGCAGCCCAATCGGCGGTGGCTGGATCGATGAGCAGTTCTTC
TRBJ1-2 . TRBV27 . CASARTAPLGGYTF TGTGCCAGCGCCAGGACAGCCCCTCTTGGAGGCTACACCTTC
TRBJ2-7 . TRBV2 . CASNRDSYEQYF TGTGCCAGCAACCGGGACTCCTACGAGCAGTACTTC
TRBJ2-5 TRBD2 TRBV2 . CASSVTSGTQETQYF TGTGCCAGCAGTGTTACTAGCGGGACACAAGAGACCCAGTACTTC
TRBJ2-7 TRBD1 TRBV7-2 few CASSPAGTDGNYEQYF TGTGCCAGCAGCCCGGCCGGGACAGATGGGAACTACGAGCAGTACTTC
TRBJ1-2 TRBD1 TRBV25-1 . CASSAGGLTYGYTF TGTGCCAGCAGTGCAGGGGGCCTGACCTATGGCTACACCTTC
TRBJ1-1 . TRBV23-1 . CASSPNTYRGGTEAFF TGCGCCAGCTCACCGAACACGTACCGGGGGGGAACTGAAGCTTTCTTT
TRBJ1-1 TRBD1 TRBV7-3 . CASSPRQGVAFF TGTGCCAGCAGCCCGCGACAGGGTGTAGCTTTCTTT
TRBJ2-7 . TRBV9 . CASSVVSNSYEQYF TGTGCCAGCAGCGTAGTTAGCAATTCCTACGAGCAGTACTTC
TRBJ2-7 . TRBV18 . CASSPPRGRGYEQYF TGTGCCAGCTCACCACCCCGCGGCAGGGGCTACGAGCAGTACTTC
TRBJ2-5 . TRBV6-5 few CASSNGQNQETQYF TGTGCCAGCAGTAACGGACAAAACCAAGAGACCCAGTACTTC
TRBJ2-2 . TRBV28 . CASSYRVMVTGELFF TGTGCCAGCAGTTACAGGGTAATGGTAACCGGGGAGCTGTTTTTT
TRBJ2-1 TRBD1 TRBV29-1 . CSVGDRGPGSYNEQFF TGCAGTGTCGGTGACAGGGGGCCCGGGTCCTACAATGAGCAGTTCTTC
TRBJ2-2 TRBD1 TRBV6-1 . CASSEYVGTGNTGELFF TGTGCCAGCAGTGAATATGTCGGGACAGGGAACACCGGGGAGCTGTTTTTT
TRBJ1-1 TRBD1 TRBV5-5 few CASSRTGRAFEAFF TGTGCCAGCAGCCGGACAGGCCGTGCCTTCGAAGCTTTCTTT
TRBJ2-6 . TRBV14 . CASSVQAGANVLTF TGTGCCAGCAGCGTGCAGGCTGGGGCCAACGTCCTGACTTTC
TRBJ1-2 TRBD1 TRBV13 few CASSLILLRTGQNYGYTF TGTGCCAGCAGTTTAATCCTCCTTCGGACAGGGCAAAACTATGGCTACACCTTC
TRBJ1-2 . TRBV11-2 . CASSFGGNYGYTF TGTGCCAGCAGCTTCGGCGGTAACTATGGCTACACCTTC
TRBJ2-2 . TRBV7-2 few CASSLAQLTGELFF TGTGCCAGCAGCTTAGCGCAACTTACCGGGGAGCTGTTTTTT
TRBJ2-1 TRBD2 TRBV5-1 . CASSLGPAGGNEQFF TGCGCCAGCAGCTTGGGGCCAGCGGGAGGGAATGAGCAGTTCTTC
TRBJ1-1 . TRBV29-1 few CSVEQGLNTEAFF TGCAGCGTTGAGCAGGGTTTGAACACTGAAGCTTTCTTT
TRBJ1-5 TRBD1 TRBV19 . CASTPRQGARQPQHF TGTGCCAGTACTCCTAGGCAGGGGGCCAGGCAGCCCCAGCATTTT
TRBJ2-1 TRBD2 TRBV7-3 few CASSSSGLADYNEQFF TGTGCCAGCAGCTCATCGGGACTAGCGGACTACAATGAGCAGTTCTTC
TRBJ2-2 TRBD1 TRBV28 . CASSLYDRGSGELFF TGTGCCAGCAGTTTATATGACAGGGGAAGCGGGGAGCTGTTTTTT
TRBJ1-1 . TRBV29-1 few CSARQAGNTEAFF TGCAGCGCCCGACAGGCCGGGAACACTGAAGCTTTCTTT
TRBJ2-3 . TRBV13 . CASSLDWLGGQYF TGTGCCAGCAGCTTAGATTGGCTCGGGGGGCAGTATTTT
TRBJ1-2 . TRBV27 . CASSLRAVGDGYTF TGTGCCAGCAGTTTACGGGCGGTGGGAGATGGCTACACCTTC
TRBJ1-5 TRBD1 TRBV19 . CASSPLDRGSNQPQHF TGTGCCAGTAGTCCCCTGGACAGGGGGAGCAATCAGCCCCAGCATTTT
TRBJ2-2 . TRBV5-1 few CASSLFGATIELFF TGCGCCAGCAGCTTGTTCGGTGCAACCATCGAGCTGTTTTTT
TRBJ1-1 . TRBV7-2 . CASSSRGSGRAEAFF TGTGCCAGCAGCTCTAGGGGCTCCGGGAGGGCTGAAGCTTTCTTT
TRBJ2-7 TRBD1 TRBV6-5 . CASSSTGTGHEQYF TGTGCCAGCAGTTCCACGGGGACAGGGCACGAGCAGTACTTC
TRBJ2-6 . TRBV13 . CASSSTSRVPGANVLTF TGTGCCAGCAGCTCCACCTCCAGGGTCCCTGGGGCCAACGTCCTGACTTTC
TRBJ1-2 TRBD1 TRBV7-8 . CASSWGQGAYGYTF TGTGCCAGCAGCTGGGGACAGGGGGCCTATGGCTACACCTTC
TRBJ2-7 . TRBV12-5 few CASGLVQGQGLREQYF TGTGCTAGTGGTTTGGTACAGGGTCAGGGGCTGAGAGAGCAGTACTTC
TRBJ2-1 TRBD2 TRBV28 . CASSFPKGGNNEQFF TGTGCCAGCAGTTTCCCCAAGGGAGGGAACAATGAGCAGTTCTTC
TRBJ1-1 TRBD1 TRBV5-1 . CASSLRTGGDPNTEAFF TGCGCCAGCAGCTTGCGGACAGGGGGCGACCCAAACACTGAAGCTTTCTTT